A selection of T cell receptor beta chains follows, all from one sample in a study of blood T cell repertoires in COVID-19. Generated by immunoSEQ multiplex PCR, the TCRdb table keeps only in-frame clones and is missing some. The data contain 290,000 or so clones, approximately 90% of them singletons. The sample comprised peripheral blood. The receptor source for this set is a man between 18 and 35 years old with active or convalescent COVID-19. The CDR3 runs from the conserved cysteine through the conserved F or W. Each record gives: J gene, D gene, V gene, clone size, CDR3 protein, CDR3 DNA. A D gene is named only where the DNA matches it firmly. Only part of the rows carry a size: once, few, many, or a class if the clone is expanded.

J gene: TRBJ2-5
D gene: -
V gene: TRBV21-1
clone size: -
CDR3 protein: CASSKPTRSGETQYF
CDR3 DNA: TGTGCCAGCAGCAAACCAACTAGGAGCGGAGAGACCCAGTACTTC

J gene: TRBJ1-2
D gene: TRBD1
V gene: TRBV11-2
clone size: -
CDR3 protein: CASSLGYTGGYGYTF
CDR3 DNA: TGTGCCAGCAGCTTAGGGTATACAGGGGGCTATGGCTACACCTTC

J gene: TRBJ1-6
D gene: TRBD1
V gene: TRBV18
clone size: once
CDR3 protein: CASSPSGQGAGSPLHF
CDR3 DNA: TGTGCCAGCTCACCATCCGGACAGGGGGCTGGGTCACCCCTCCACTTT

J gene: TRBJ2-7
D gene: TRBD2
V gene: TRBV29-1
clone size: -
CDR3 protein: CSVQTSGRALYEQYF
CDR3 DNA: TGCAGCGTCCAGACTAGCGGGAGGGCCTTGTACGAGCAGTACTTC

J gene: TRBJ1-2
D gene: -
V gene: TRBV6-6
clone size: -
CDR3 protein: CASSYDSNYGYTF
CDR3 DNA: TGTGCCAGCAGTTACGACTCAAACTATGGCTACACCTTC

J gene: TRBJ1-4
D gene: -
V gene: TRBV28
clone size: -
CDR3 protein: CASSPPGTNEKLFF
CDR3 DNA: TGTGCCAGCAGTCCACCGGGGACTAATGAAAAACTGTTTTTT

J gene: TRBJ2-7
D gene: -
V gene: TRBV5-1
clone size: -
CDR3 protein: CASSLWSSYEQYF
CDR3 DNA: TGCGCCAGCAGCTTGTGGAGCTCCTACGAGCAGTACTTC

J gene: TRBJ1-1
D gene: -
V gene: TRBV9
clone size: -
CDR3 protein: CASSVGNTGNTEAFF
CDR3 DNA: TGTGCCAGCAGCGTAGGAAATACAGGGAACACTGAAGCTTTCTTT

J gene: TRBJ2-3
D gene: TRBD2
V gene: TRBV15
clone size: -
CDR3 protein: CATSREVTSGSDTQYF
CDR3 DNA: TGTGCCACCAGCAGAGAGGTAACTAGCGGGAGTGATACGCAGTATTTT

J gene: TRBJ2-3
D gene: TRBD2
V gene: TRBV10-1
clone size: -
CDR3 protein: CASSVGLADSDTQYF
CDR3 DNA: TGCGCCAGCAGTGTTGGACTAGCCGATTCAGATACGCAGTATTTT

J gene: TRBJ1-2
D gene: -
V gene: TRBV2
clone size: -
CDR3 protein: CASRASRDYGYTF
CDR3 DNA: TGTGCCAGCCGAGCCTCCCGGGACTATGGCTACACCTTC

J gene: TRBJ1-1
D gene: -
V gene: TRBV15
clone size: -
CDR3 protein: CATSRDWAGNTEAFF
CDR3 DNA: TGTGCCACCAGCAGAGATTGGGCAGGGAACACTGAAGCTTTCTTT

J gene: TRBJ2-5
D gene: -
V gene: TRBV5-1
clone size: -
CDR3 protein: CASSVGAPETQYF
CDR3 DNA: TGCGCCAGCAGCGTGGGAGCGCCGGAGACCCAGTACTTC

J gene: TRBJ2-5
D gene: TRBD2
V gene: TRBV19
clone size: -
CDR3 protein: CASSRAGEVETQYF
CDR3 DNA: TGTGCCAGTAGTCGGGCGGGAGAAGTGGAGACCCAGTACTTC

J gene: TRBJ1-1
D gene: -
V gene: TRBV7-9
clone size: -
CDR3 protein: CASSLVFAGSEAFF
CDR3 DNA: TGTGCCAGCAGCTTAGTATTTGCAGGGTCTGAAGCTTTCTTT

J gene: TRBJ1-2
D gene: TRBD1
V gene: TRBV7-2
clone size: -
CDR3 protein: CASSSVMGQGIAGYTF
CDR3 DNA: TGTGCCAGCAGCTCTGTCATGGGACAGGGGATTGCTGGCTACACCTTC

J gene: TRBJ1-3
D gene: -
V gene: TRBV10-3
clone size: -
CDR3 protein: CAIRQENRGNTIYF
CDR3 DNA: TGTGCCATCAGGCAAGAAAACAGGGGAAACACCATATATTTT

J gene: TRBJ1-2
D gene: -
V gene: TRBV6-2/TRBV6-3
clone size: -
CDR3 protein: CASSYVRDYGYTF
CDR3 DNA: TGTGCCAGCAGTTACGTCAGGGACTATGGCTACACCTTC

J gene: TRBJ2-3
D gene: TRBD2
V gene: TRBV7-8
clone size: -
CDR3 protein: CASSLVAGPSDTQYF
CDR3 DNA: TGTGCCAGCAGCCTAGTAGCGGGACCGTCAGATACGCAGTATTTT

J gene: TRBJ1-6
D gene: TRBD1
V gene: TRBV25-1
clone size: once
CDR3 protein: CASSEGTGDIYNSPLHF
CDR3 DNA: TGTGCCAGCAGTGAAGGGACAGGGGATATCTATAATTCACCCCTCCACTTT

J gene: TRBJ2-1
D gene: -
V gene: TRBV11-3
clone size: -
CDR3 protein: CASSQFADSYNEQFF
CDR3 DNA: TGTGCCAGCAGCCAGTTCGCAGATTCCTACAATGAGCAGTTCTTC

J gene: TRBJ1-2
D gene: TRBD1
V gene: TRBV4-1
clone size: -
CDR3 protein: CASSQALGQNYGYTF
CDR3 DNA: TGCGCCAGCAGCCAAGCGTTGGGACAGAACTATGGCTACACCTTC

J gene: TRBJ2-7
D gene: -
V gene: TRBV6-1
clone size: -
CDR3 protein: CASSDYRRTYEQYF
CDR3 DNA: TGTGCCAGCAGTGATTACAGGAGAACCTACGAGCAGTACTTC

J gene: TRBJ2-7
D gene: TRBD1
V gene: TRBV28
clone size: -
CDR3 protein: CASASTGAPYEQYF
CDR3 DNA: TGTGCCAGCGCCTCGACAGGGGCCCCCTACGAGCAGTACTTC

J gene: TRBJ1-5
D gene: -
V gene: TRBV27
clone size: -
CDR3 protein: CASSSGSQPQHF
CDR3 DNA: TGTGCCAGCAGTTCTGGGAGCCAGCCCCAGCATTTT

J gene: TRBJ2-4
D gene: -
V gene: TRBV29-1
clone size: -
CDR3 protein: CSVLVGTASDIQYF
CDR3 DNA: TGCAGCGTTCTGGTCGGTACAGCCTCGGACATTCAGTACTTC

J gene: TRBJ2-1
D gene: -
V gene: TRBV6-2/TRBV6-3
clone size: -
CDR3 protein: CASSYSGSPYNEQFF
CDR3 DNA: TGTGCCAGCAGTTACTCCGGGTCCCCCTACAATGAGCAGTTCTTC

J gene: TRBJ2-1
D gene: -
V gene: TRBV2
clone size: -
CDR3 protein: CASSEEIIANNEQFF
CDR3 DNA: TGTGCCAGCAGTGAAGAGATAATAGCAAACAATGAGCAGTTCTTC

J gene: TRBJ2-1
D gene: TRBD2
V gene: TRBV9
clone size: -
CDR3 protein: CASSEPGLAGRSEQFF
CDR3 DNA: TGTGCCAGCAGCGAGCCGGGACTAGCGGGACGGAGTGAGCAGTTCTTC

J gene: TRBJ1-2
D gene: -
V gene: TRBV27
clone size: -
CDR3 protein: CASSLSGNYYGYTF
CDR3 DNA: TGTGCCAGCAGTTTATCGGGCAACTACTATGGCTACACCTTC

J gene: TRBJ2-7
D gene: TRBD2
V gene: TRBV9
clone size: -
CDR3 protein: CASSTGPRLAKAYEQYF
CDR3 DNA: TGTGCCAGCAGCACCGGGCCCCGACTAGCCAAGGCCTACGAGCAGTACTTC

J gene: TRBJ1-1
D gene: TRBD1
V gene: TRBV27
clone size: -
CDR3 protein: CASRTGGTEAFF
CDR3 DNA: TGTGCCAGCAGAACAGGGGGTACTGAAGCTTTCTTT

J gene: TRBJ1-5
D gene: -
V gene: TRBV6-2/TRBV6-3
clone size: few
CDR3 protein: CASSPFGSGVNQPQHF
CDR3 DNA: -

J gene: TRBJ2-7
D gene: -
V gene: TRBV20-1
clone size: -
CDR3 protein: CSASVRGLSYEQYF
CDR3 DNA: TGCAGTGCTAGTGTGCGGGGGCTTTCGTACGAGCAGTACTTC

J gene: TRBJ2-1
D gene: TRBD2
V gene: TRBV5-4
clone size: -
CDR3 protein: CASSYGTSAYNEQFF
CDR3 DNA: TGTGCCAGCAGCTACGGGACTAGCGCTTACAATGAGCAGTTCTTC

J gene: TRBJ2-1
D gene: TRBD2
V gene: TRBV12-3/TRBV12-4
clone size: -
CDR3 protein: CASRGGSYNEQFF
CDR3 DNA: TGTGCCAGCCGCGGGGGTTCCTACAATGAGCAGTTCTTC

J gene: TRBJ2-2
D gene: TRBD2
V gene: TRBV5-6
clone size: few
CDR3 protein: CASSFRRSGRAEPGELFF
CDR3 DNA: TGTGCCAGCAGCTTTAGACGTAGTGGGAGGGCCGAACCCGGGGAGCTGTTTTTT

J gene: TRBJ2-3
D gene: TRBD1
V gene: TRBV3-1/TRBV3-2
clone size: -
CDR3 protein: CASSDTGGSPTDTQYF
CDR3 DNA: TGTGCCAGCAGTGATACAGGGGGAAGTCCCACAGATACGCAGTATTTT

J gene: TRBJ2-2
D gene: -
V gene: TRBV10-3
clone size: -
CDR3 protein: CAISRGGDTGELFF
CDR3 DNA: TGTGCCATCAGTAGGGGGGGAGATACCGGGGAGCTGTTTTTT

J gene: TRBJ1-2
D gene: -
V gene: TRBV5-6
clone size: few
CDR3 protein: CASSASLGAGMPRTF
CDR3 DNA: TGTGCCAGCAGCGCATCACTTGGGGCAGGGATGCCTCGCACCTTC